This T cell receptor (beta chain) originates from a study of blood T cell repertoires in COVID-19. For the study at large: The origin of the acute and convalescent COVID-19 samples was the United States, Italy and Spain. Nucleic acid was either cDNA or gDNA, and it came from T cells, B-cell-depleted T cells, or PBMCs.

In the authors' workflow: Amplified reference gene primers provided the basis for estimating nucleated cell counts. The repertoire was sequenced with immunoSEQ multiplex PCR; TCRdb's copy has only in-frame clones and lacks some. D and trimming come from the DNA, and the V and J calls and clone size come from that table. The sample lists some 120,000 clones; around 77% were seen once. The CDR3 sequence is 13 residues long. Trimming left V 3 bases short and J 7 bases short, with 10 bases between. The clonotype was recovered from a human donor in a cohort sampled during active COVID-19. This sequence joins TRBV12-3 or TRBV12-4 and TRBJ1-5, with D unresolved. Sequences were obtained from peripheral blood. For the CDR3, the DNA is TGTGCCAGCAGTTTTGCGCCCGAGCAGCCCCAGCATTTT. Its translation is CASSFAPEQPQHF.